These 13 T cell receptor beta chains were sequenced from one sample in a study of shared clonotypes between healthy human individuals. The method was immunoSEQ multiplex PCR; TCRdb's version includes in-frame clones alone and lacks a portion of them. The sample holds roughly 2,300,000 clones; 85% to 95% are singletons and the top ten take 0.37%. The sample was naive CD4+ T cells from PBMCs. Subset reported: CD45RA+ positively selected. All receptors come from a man between 18 and 35 years old in good health. Some clones in this sample may be carry-over from other donors' samples.

Notes on this clone: The identical CDR3 is also encoded by other nucleotide sequences in the sample. The chain combines TRBV2 with TRBJ1-1; D is unresolved. Deletions cut 6 bases from V and 1 base from J, with 3 bases between. In germline, CDR1 is SNHLY, CDR2 FYNNEI. The length of the CDR3 is 11 residues. The CDR3: CASSPNTEAFF. For the CDR3, the DNA is TGTGCCAGCAGCCCGAACACTGAAGCTTTCTTT.

The V gene is TRBV27, the J gene TRBJ1-5, with D unclear. With 2 bases removed from V and 1 base from J, the gap between germline ends came to 9 bases. Germline V gene lookup returns CDR1 MNHEY and CDR2 SMNVEV (reference sequence). CDR3 length: 15 residues. For the CDR3, the DNA is TGTGCCAGCAGTTTAGGGAGGGAGAGCAATCAGCCCCAGCATTTT. Protein product: CASSLGRESNQPQHF.

J is TRBJ2-1 and V is TRBV7-9, with D possibly being TRBD2 (6 bases). CDR1 SEHNR and CDR2 FQNEAQ come from the germline V gene (reference sequence). The CDR3 extends over 15 amino acids. Deletions cut 3 bases from V and 3 bases from J, with 12 bases between. The CDR3 DNA sequence: TGTGCCAGCAGCTTCGTCCGCGGGAACTACAATGAGCAGTTCTTC. It specifies CASSFVRGNYNEQFF. The full variable domain, rest sourced from reference TRBV7-9 and TRBJ2-1, is DTGVSQNPRHKITKRGQNVTFRCDPISEHNRLYWYRQTLGQGPEFLTYFQNEAQLEKSRLLSDRFSAERPKGSFSTLEIQRTEQGDSAMYLCASSFVRGNYNEQFFGPGTRLTVL.

The sample holds a few counts of this clone. The rearrangement joins TRBV19 to TRBJ1-2; possible D gene TRBD1, 5 bases. CDR1 and CDR2 from the germline V gene are LNHDA and SQIVND (reference sequence). Trimming stripped 3 bases from V and 2 bases from J, with 10 bases between. The CDR3 is made up of 14 amino acids. The CDR3 here is CASSISRQNYGYTF. The CDR3, as DNA: TGTGCCAGTAGTATCAGTCGACAGAACTATGGCTACACCTTC.

This clone occurred once. Other DNA sequences in the same sample also yield this CDR3. The chain links TRBV7-9 to TRBJ1-2, with D unclear. CDR3 length: 12 amino acids. V lost 1 base and J 4 bases, leaving 4 bases between the germline ends. Germline loops: CDR1 SEHNR, CDR2 FQNEAQ (reference sequence). The CDR3 DNA reads as TGTGCCAGCAGCTTAGGAGGCTATGGCTACACCTTC. Amino acid sequence: CASSLGGYGYTF.

A single count supports this clone. The chain carries TRBV7-6 and TRBJ2-7; D is uncertain. The V gene lost 1 base and the J gene lost 7 bases, with 5 bases spanning the gap. CDR1 SGHVS and CDR2 FNYEAQ come from the germline V gene. This CDR3 spans 11 amino acids. The CDR3 spells CASSLGEEQYF. The CDR3 nucleotides are TGTGCCAGCAGCTTAGGAGAAGAGCAGTACTTC.

The rearrangement uses TRBV7-7 and TRBJ2-1; D is ambiguous. V was trimmed by 3 bases and J by 4 bases, leaving 7 bases between them. The CDR3 runs 13 residues. CDR1 is SSHAT and CDR2 is FNYEAQ in the germline V gene (reference sequence). CDR3 DNA sequence: TGTGCCAGCAGCTTTGGTCCATACAATGAGCAGTTCTTC. It is translated as CASSFGPYNEQFF. The variable domain in full, completed from reference TRBV7-7 and TRBJ2-1, reads GAGVSQSPRYKVTKRGQDVTLRCDPISSHATLYWYQQALGQGPEFLTYFNYEAQPDKSGLPSDRFSAERPEGSISTLTIQRTEQRDSAMYRCASSFGPYNEQFFGPGTRLTVL.

The chain joins TRBV7-3 to TRBJ2-2, with 15 bases fitting TRBD2. Trimming removed 5 bases from V and 6 bases from J; junction bases left unmatched: 4. CDR1 SGHTA and CDR2 FQGTGA come from the germline V gene. This CDR3 contains 16 residues. CDR3 amino acids: CASSKGLAGGAGELFF. CDR3 bases: TGTGCCAGCAGCAAGGGACTAGCGGGAGGTGCCGGGGAGCTGTTTTTT.

The chain joins TRBV19 to TRBJ1-2, with 7 bases matching TRBD1. This CDR3 is 13 amino acids long. V gave up 7 bases and J gave up 5 bases; unmatched junction bases: 7. Germline V CDR1 and CDR2: LNHDA, SQIVND (reference sequence). The CDR3 region is CASNEQGVYGYTF. The CDR3, as DNA: TGTGCCAGTAACGAGCAGGGGGTATATGGCTACACCTTC. The complete variable domain, with remaining parts taken from reference TRBV19 and TRBJ1-2, reads DGGITQSPKYLFRKEGQNVTLSCEQNLNHDAMYWYRQDPGQGLRLIYYSQIVNDFQKGDIAEGYSVSREKKESFPLTVTSAQKNPTAFYLCASNEQGVYGYTFGSGTRLTVV.

The CDR3 spells CASSDVMGRVFYEQYF. DNA for the CDR3: TGTGCCAGCAGTGACGTAATGGGCAGGGTCTTCTACGAGCAGTACTTC. The chain combines TRBV25-1 with TRBJ2-7; a weak D match, TRBD1 (5 bases). Trimming took 3 bases from V and 3 from J, leaving 18 bases between them. The CDR3 contains 16 residues. Germline assignment: CDR1 MGHDK and CDR2 SYGVNS.

The chain carries TRBV9 and TRBJ2-3; 9 nucleotides agree with TRBD1. This CDR3 has 14 amino acids. The germline V gene has CDR1 SGDLS and CDR2 YYNGEE. J gave up 6 bases and V 2 bases, and 4 bases lay outside the gene matches. The CDR3 here is CASSVDRGWDTQYF. The CDR3 region has the DNA TGTGCCAGCAGCGTTGACAGGGGGTGGGATACGCAGTATTTT.

This sequence joins TRBV28 and TRBJ1-1; D perhaps matches TRBD1 (5 bases). The CDR3 is 12 residues long. V was clipped by 5 bases and J by 6 bases, with 10 bases between them. CDR1 is MDHEN and CDR2 is SYDVKM in the germline V gene. The chain's CDR3 is CASSGMGAEAFF. The CDR3 DNA sequence: TGTGCCAGCAGTGGAATGGGGGCTGAAGCTTTCTTT.

Remarks on this clone: This same CDR3 is encoded by further DNA sequences in the sample. V is TRBV19 and J is TRBJ1-3, with D perhaps TRBD1 (5 bases). The germline gives CDR1 LNHDA, CDR2 SQIVND (reference sequence). This CDR3 has 15 amino acids. The V end lost 3 bases, the J end lost 0 bases, and 9 bases lay between the germline ends. CDR3 nucleotide sequence: TGTGCCAGTAGTATTACAGGATCCTCTGGAAACACCATATATTTT. As protein: CASSITGSSGNTIYF.